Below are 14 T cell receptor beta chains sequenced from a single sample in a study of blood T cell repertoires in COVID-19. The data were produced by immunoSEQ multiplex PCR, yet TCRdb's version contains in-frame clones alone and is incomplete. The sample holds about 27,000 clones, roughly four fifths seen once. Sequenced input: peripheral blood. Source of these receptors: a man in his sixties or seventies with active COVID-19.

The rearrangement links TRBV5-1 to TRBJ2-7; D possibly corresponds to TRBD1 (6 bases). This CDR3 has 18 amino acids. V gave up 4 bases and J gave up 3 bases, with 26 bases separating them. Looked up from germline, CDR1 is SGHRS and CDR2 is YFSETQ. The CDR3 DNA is TGCGCCAGCAGCCCGACGTTAGTTAACAGGGATAGAAACTACGAGCAGTACTTC. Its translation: CASSPTLVNRDRNYEQYF.

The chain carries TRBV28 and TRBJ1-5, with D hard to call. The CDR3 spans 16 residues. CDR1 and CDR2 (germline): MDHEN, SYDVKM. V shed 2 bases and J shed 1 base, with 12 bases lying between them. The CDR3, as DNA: TGTGCCAGCAGTTTACCCCTGACTGAGAGCAATCAGCCCCAGCATTTT. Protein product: CASSLPLTESNQPQHF.

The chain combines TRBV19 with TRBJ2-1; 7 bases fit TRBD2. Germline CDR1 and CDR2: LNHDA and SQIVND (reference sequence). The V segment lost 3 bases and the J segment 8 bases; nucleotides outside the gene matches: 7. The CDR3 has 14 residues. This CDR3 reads CASSILREKYEQFF. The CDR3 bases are TGTGCCAGTAGTATTCTGCGGGAGAAATATGAGCAGTTCTTC.

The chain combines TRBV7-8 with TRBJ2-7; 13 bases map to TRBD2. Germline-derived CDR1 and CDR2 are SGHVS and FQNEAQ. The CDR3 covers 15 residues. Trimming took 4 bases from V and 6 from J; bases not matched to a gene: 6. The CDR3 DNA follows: TGTGCCAGCAGCTCCTTGACTAGCGGGGGGAGCGAGCAGTACTTC. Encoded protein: CASSSLTSGGSEQYF.

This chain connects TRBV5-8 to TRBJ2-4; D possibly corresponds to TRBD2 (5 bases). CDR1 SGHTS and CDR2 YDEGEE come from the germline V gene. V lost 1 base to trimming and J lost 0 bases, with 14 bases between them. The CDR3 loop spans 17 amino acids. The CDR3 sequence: CASSLRGSQVAKNIQYF. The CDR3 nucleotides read TGTGCCAGCAGCTTGCGGGGAAGCCAGGTAGCCAAAAACATTCAGTACTTC.

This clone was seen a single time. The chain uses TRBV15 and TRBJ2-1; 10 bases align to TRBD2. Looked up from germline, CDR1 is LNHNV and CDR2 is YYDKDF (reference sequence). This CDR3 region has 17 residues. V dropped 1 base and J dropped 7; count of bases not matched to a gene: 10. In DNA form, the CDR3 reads TGTGCCACCAGCAGAGCCGGGGCTAGCGGGAGAAGTAATGAGCAGTTCTTC. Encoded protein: CATSRAGASGRSNEQFF.

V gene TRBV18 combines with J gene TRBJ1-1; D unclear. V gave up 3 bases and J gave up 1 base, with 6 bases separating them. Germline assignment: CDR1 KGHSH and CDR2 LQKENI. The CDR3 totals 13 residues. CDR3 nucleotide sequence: TGTGCCAGCTCACCCAACGGGAACACTGAAGCTTTCTTT. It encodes CASSPNGNTEAFF.

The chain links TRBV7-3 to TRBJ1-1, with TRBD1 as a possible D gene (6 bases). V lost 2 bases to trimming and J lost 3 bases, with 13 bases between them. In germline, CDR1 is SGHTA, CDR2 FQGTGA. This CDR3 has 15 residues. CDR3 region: CASSLERPGDTEAFF. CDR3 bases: TGTGCCAGCAGCTTAGAGAGGCCAGGGGACACTGAAGCTTTCTTT.

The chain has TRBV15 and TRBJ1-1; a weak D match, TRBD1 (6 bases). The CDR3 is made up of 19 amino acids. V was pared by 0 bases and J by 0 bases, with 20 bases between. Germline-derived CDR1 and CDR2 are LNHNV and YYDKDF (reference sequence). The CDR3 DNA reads TGTGCCACCAGCAGAGATTCGTACTCAATGGGACACCTGAACACTGAAGCTTTCTTT. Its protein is CATSRDSYSMGHLNTEAFF.

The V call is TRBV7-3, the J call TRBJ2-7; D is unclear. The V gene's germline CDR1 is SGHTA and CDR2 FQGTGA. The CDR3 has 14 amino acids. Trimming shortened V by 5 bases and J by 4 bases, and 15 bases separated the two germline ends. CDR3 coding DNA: TGTGCCAGCAGCCCCACTTCCCCCAAATACGAGCAGTACTTC. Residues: CASSPTSPKYEQYF.

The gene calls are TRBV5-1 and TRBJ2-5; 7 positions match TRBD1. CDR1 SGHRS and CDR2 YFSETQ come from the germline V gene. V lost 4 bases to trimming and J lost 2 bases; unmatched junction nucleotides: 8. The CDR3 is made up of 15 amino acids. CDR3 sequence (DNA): TGCGCCAGCAGCCTAGACAGGGCCCTACAAGAGACCCAGTACTTC. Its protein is CASSLDRALQETQYF.

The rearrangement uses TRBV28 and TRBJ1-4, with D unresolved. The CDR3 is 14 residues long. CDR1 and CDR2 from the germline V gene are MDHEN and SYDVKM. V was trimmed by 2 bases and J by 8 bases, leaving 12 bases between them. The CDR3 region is CASSLPGEREKLFF. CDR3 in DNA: TGTGCCAGCAGTTTACCCGGAGAACGAGAAAAACTGTTTTTT. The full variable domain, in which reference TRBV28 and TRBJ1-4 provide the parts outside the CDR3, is DVKVTQSSRYLVKRTGEKVFLECVQDMDHENMFWYRQDPGLGLRLIYFSYDVKMKEKGDIPEGYSVSREKKERFSLILESASTNQTSMYLCASSLPGEREKLFFGSGTQLSVL.

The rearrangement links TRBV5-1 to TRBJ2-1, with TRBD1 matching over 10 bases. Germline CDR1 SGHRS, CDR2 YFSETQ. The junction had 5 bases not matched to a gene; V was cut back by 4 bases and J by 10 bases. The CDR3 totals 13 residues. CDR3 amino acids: CASSTGQGSEQFF. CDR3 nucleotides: TGCGCCAGCAGCACGGGACAGGGGTCCGAGCAGTTCTTC.

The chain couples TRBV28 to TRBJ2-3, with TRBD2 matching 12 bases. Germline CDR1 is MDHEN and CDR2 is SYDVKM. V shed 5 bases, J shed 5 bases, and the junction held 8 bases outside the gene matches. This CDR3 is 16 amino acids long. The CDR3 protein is CASSELAGGHIDTQYF. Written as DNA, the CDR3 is TGTGCCAGCAGTGAGCTAGCGGGAGGGCACATAGATACGCAGTATTTT.